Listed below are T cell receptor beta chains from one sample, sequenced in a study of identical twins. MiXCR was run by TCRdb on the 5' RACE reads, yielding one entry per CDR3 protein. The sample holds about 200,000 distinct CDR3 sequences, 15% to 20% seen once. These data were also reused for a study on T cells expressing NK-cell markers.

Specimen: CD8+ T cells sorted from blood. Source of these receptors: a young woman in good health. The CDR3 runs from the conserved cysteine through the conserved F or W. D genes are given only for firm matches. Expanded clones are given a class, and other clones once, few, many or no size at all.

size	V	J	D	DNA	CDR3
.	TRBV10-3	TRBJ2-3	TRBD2	TGTGCCATCAGTGAGTCCCGGACTAGCGGAACTAGCACAGATACGCAGTATTTT	CAISESRTSGTSTDTQYF
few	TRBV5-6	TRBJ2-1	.	TGTGCCAGCAGCTGGGGACGGGGGACCTCCTACAATGAGCAGTTCTTC	CASSWGRGTSYNEQFF
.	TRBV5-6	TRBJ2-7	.	TGTGCCATCAGCTTGGGGCGGCAAATCTACGAGCAGTACTTC	CAISLGRQIYEQYF
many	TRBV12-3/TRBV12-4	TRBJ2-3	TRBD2	TGTGCCAGCAGCCCGCTAGCGGAGCTCACAGATACGCAGTATTTT	CASSPLAELTDTQYF
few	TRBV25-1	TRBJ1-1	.	TGTGCCAGCAGTGAATTATACGGTTCGGAAGCTTTCTTT	CASSELYGSEAFF
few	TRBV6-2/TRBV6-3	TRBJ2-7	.	TGTGCCAGCAGTTACCCCGCGCGGACCGACTACGAGCAGTACTTC	CASSYPARTDYEQYF
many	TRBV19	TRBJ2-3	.	TGTGCCAGTAGCCTTCAGGGTAGCCGTGTCGATACGCAGTATTTT	CASSLQGSRVDTQYF
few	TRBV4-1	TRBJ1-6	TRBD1	TGCGCCAGCAGCCAAGATTTGGACAGGGGTTCACCCCTCCACTTT	CASSQDLDRGSPLHF
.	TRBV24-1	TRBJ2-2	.	TGTGCCACCAGTGACCGGGACACTAACACCGGGGAGCTGTTTTTT	CATSDRDTNTGELFF
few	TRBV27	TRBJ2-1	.	TGTGCCAGCAGTTTGCAGGTTCCCAATGAGCAGTTCTTC	CASSLQVPNEQFF
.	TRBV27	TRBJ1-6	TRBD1	TGTGCCAGCAGAGAGGACAGGGGACAGGAATCACCCCTCCACTTT	CASREDRGQESPLHF
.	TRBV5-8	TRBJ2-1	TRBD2	TGTGCCATCAGCTCCGGACTAGCGGGAGTTGATGAGCAGTTCTTC	CAISSGLAGVDEQFF
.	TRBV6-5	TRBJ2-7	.	TGTGCCAGCAGTTGGTCGGCTACCTACGAGCAGTACTTC	CASSWSATYEQYF
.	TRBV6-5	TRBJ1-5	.	TGTGCCAGCAGTTTTTGGGGTCAGCCCCAGCATTTT	CASSFWGQPQHF
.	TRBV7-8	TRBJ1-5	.	TGTGCCAGCAGCTTAGACCCTCAGGGTAGGGATCAGCCCCAGCATTTT	CASSLDPQGRDQPQHF
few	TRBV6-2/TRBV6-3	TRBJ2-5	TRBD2	TGTGCCAGCAGTTCGGGGGGGTTCGAAGGAGAGACCCAGTACTTC	CASSSGGFEGETQYF
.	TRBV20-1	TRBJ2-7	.	TGCAGTGCTAGATCAGGGAACTCCTACGAGCAGTACTTC	CSARSGNSYEQYF
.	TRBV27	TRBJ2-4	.	TGTGCCAGCAGTTTCGGACAGCCTCCTGGGAACATTCAGTACTTC	CASSFGQPPGNIQYF
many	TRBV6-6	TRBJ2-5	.	TGTGCCAGCAGTTACTATCAGCAAGAGACCCAGTACTTC	CASSYYQQETQYF
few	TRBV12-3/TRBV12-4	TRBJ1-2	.	TGTGCCAGCAGTTTTGGACCCGGGGTCAATGGCTACACCTTC	CASSFGPGVNGYTF
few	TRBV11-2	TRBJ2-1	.	TGTGCCAGCAGCTCGCCGGGGCAGCACAATGAGCAGTTCTTC	CASSSPGQHNEQFF
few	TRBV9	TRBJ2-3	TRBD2	TGTGCCAGCGGCGGGGGAAATACGCAGTATTTT	CASGGGNTQYF
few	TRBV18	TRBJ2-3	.	TGTGCCAGCTCACCAAGAGGCGGGGGCAGCACAGATACGCAGTATTTT	CASSPRGGGSTDTQYF
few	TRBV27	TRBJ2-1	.	TGTGCCAGCAGCTGGGGACTTCGTCGAAATGAGCAGTTCTTC	CASSWGLRRNEQFF
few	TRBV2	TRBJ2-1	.	TGTGCCAGTAGCGGCTACGATAGGGGGAACGATGAGCAGTTCTTC	CASSGYDRGNDEQFF
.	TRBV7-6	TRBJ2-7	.	TGTGCCAGCAGCTACACGGACGCCTACGAGCAGTACTTC	CASSYTDAYEQYF
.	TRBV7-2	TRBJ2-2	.	TGTGCCAGCAGCGTCGAGGGATCCACCGGGGAGCTGTTTTTT	CASSVEGSTGELFF
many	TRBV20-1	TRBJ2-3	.	TGCAGTGCTAGGTCCGTAGATACGCAGTATTTT	CSARSVDTQYF
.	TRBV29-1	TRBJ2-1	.	TGCAGCGTTGATGAAATTACAGGGCGCACCTACAATGAGCAGTTCTTC	CSVDEITGRTYNEQFF
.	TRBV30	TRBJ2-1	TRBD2	TGTGCCTGGAGTGACCTACTAGCGGGAGTTCTGCTCTTC	CAWSDLLAGVLLF
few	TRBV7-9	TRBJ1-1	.	TGTGCCAGCAGCTTAGGGGCCAGCCCACGGGCTGAAGCTTTCTTT	CASSLGASPRAEAFF
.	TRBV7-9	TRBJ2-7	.	TGTGCCAGCAGCTTAGGGGCCCTCGGGTACGAGCAGTACTTC	CASSLGALGYEQYF
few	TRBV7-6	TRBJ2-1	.	TGTGCCAGCAGCTTAGCGATACGGACTAAATACAATGAGCAGTTCTTC	CASSLAIRTKYNEQFF
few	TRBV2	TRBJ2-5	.	TGTGCCAGCAGTGACTGGAGGCGGGAGACCCAGTACTTC	CASSDWRRETQYF
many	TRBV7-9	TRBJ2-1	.	TGTGCCAGCAGCCCTCGGACAGATTACAATGAGCAGTTCTTC	CASSPRTDYNEQFF
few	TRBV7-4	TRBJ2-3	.	TGTGCCAGCAGCCAGGGACTCCAACTGGTAGATACGCAGTATTTT	CASSQGLQLVDTQYF
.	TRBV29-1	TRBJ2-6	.	TGCAGCGTTGAGGTCGGGGGGGCCAACGTCCTGACTTTC	CSVEVGGANVLTF
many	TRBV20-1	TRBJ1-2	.	TGCAGTGCACAAGATGGCTACACCTTC	CSAQDGYTF
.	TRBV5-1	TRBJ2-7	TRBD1	TGCGCCAGCAGCTTCGACAGGGAATATATCTACGAGCAGTACTTC	CASSFDREYIYEQYF
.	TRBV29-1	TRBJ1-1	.	TGCAGCGTGCGGGTGAACACTGAAGCTTTCTTT	CSVRVNTEAFF
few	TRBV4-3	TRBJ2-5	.	TGCGCCAGCAGCCTAGGGGGGCCTCCCAGGGTGGAGACCCAGTACTTC	CASSLGGPPRVETQYF
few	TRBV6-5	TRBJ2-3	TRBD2	TGTGCCAGCAGTTACTCGTTTCCCAGCGGGGACACAGATACGCAGTATTTT	CASSYSFPSGDTDTQYF
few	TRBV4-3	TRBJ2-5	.	TGCGCCAGCACGCCCTCCTCGGGAACTACTGAGACCCAGTACTTC	CASTPSSGTTETQYF